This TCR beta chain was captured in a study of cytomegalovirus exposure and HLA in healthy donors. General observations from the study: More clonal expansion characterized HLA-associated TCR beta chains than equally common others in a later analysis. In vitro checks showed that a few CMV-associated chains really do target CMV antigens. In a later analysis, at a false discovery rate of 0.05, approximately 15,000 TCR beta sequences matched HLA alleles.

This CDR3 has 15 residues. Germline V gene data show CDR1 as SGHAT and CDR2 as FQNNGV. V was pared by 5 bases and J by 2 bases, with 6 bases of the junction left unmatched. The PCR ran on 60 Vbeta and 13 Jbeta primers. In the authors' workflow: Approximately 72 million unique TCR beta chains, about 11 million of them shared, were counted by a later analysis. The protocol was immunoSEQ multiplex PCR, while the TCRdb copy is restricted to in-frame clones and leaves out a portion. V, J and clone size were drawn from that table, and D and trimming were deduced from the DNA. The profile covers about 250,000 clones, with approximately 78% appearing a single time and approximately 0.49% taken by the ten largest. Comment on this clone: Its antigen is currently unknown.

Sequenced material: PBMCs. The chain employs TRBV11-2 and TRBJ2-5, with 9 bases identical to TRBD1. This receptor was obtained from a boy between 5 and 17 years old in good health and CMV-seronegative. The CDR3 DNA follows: TGTGCCAGCAGCCCAGGGACAGGGACACAAGAGACCCAGTACTTC. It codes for CASSPGTGTQETQYF.